What follows are 9 T cell receptor beta chains derived from one specimen sequenced in a study of cytomegalovirus exposure and HLA in healthy donors. A multiplex PCR was run with 60 Vbeta primers and 13 Jbeta primers. Repertoires were generated with immunoSEQ multiplex PCR, while TCRdb's copy carries only in-frame clones and drops some. The profile shows approximately 150,000 clones, about 75% of them singletons. Sequencing input: PBMCs. The receptors were gathered from a male donor in good health and CMV-seronegative.

The CDR3 nucleotides are TGTGCCAGCAGTGACGCGAGGACAATAAACACCATATATTTT. It specifies CASSDARTINTIYF. The chain carries TRBV6-1 and TRBJ1-3, with D possibly matching TRBD1 (5 bases). CDR1 is MNHNS, CDR2 SASEGT, per germline. CDR3 length: 14 residues. V dropped 3 bases and J dropped 6 bases, with 12 bases sitting between them.

The rearrangement joins TRBV7-2 to TRBJ1-5, with 10 nucleotides matching TRBD1. The CDR3 covers 15 residues. The V segment lost 5 bases and the J segment 7 bases; nucleotides outside the gene matches: 8. Per germline, CDR1 SGHTA and CDR2 FQGNSA. As DNA, the CDR3 is TGTGCCAGCAGCATGGGACAGGGGATGGGACAGCCCCAGCATTTT. Its protein is CASSMGQGMGQPQHF.

V usage is TRBV29-1 and J usage is TRBJ2-3; 7 positions agree with TRBD1. Germline V gives CDR1 SQVTM, CDR2 ANQGSEA. V shed 5 bases, J shed 3 bases, and the junction held 5 bases outside the gene matches. The CDR3 runs to 13 residues. This CDR3 is CSVTRQGTDTQYF. The CDR3, as DNA: TGCAGCGTTACCCGACAGGGTACAGATACGCAGTATTTT.

The gene calls are TRBV7-9 and TRBJ1-3; 7 nucleotides align to TRBD1. V gave up 6 bases and J gave up 0 bases; unmatched junction bases: 5. The CDR3 length is 15 residues. Germline V CDR1 and CDR2: SEHNR, FQNEAQ (reference sequence). Written as DNA, the CDR3 is TGTGCCAGCAGTCCTGGGACAGACTCTGGAAACACCATATATTTT. This encodes CASSPGTDSGNTIYF.

In this sample, this clone turned up a few times. The V gene is TRBV18, the J gene TRBJ1-1, with D unresolved. V lost 2 bases and J lost 8, with 9 bases in between. The CDR3 is made up of 12 amino acids. Germline values: CDR1 KGHSH, CDR2 LQKENI. Written as DNA, the CDR3 is TGTGCCAGCTCACCATCGAGTTCCGAAGCTTTCTTT. Protein sequence: CASSPSSSEAFF. Supplemented by reference TRBV18 and TRBJ1-1, the full variable domain reads NAGVMQNPRHLVRRRGQEARLRCSPMKGHSHVYWYRQLPEEGLKFMVYLQKENIIDESGMPKERFSAEFPKEGPSILRIQQVVRGDSAAYFCASSPSSSEAFFGQGTRLTVV.

This chain connects TRBV6-5 to TRBJ2-2; D is uncertain. The CDR3 extends over 13 amino acids. In germline, CDR1 is MNHEY, CDR2 SVGAGI. Trimming shortened V by 10 bases and J by 5 bases, and 14 bases separated the two germline ends. CDR3 protein: CAITDFLTGELFF. The CDR3 DNA is TGTGCCATCACCGACTTTCTAACCGGGGAGCTGTTTTTT.

The chain joins TRBV6-1 to TRBJ2-7; maybe TRBD2 (5 bases). Trimming left V 4 bases short and J 3 bases short, with 16 bases between. This CDR3 comprises 15 residues. Germline V gives CDR1 MNHNS, CDR2 SASEGT. CDR3 bases: TGTGCCAGCAGTGGGACTTCCAGTCCCATCTACGAGCAGTACTTC. As protein: CASSGTSSPIYEQYF.

This clone was recorded only once. V gene TRBV5-6 combines with J gene TRBJ2-7; D not certain. Per germline, CDR1 SGHDT and CDR2 YYEEEE. V lost 1 base and J lost 3, with 2 bases in between. This CDR3 spans 11 amino acids. In DNA form, the CDR3 reads TGTGCCAGCAGCTTGCACTACGAGCAGTACTTC. This codes for CASSLHYEQYF.

CDR3 loop: CASSSQGNTQYF. The CDR3 DNA is TGTGCCAGCAGCTCACAGGGGAACACGCAGTATTTT. The chain combines TRBV9 with TRBJ2-3; 7 bases are shared with TRBD1. From germline, CDR1 is SGDLS and CDR2 YYNGEE. Losses at the gene ends were 4 bases for V and 9 bases for J; bases not matched to a gene: 5. This CDR3 spans 12 amino acids.